One and the same sample provided the 18 T cell receptor beta chains below, sequenced in a study of radiotherapy plus CTLA-4 blockade in lung cancer. Sequencing was performed with immunoSEQ multiplex PCR; in TCRdb, only in-frame clones are kept and a portion is missing. This table has about 33,000 clones, roughly 77% appearing once. The sequenced sample was peripheral blood, obtained from a patient treated with radiotherapy plus ipilimumab. The source of these receptors is a human donor with non-small cell lung cancer that progressed on radiotherapy plus ipilimumab.

This rearrangement joins TRBV2 to TRBJ2-1, with 9 bases identical to TRBD1. There are 14 residues in the CDR3. Germline assignment: CDR1 SNHLY and CDR2 FYNNEI. V lost 7 bases, J lost 4 bases, and 5 bases stayed unmatched. This CDR3 reads CASTQDRGYNEQFF. In nucleotides, the CDR3 is TGTGCCAGCACCCAGGACAGGGGATACAATGAGCAGTTCTTC.

The chain has TRBV6-1 and TRBJ2-3; 7 bases fit TRBD2. The V and J ends lost 2 bases and 3 bases, in that order; junction bases with no gene match: 8. The CDR3 spans 16 residues. Germline values: CDR1 MNHNS, CDR2 SASEGT. The CDR3 region has the DNA TGTGCCAGCAGTGAATGGACCGGGGGGAAAACAGATACGCAGTATTTT. It yields the protein CASSEWTGGKTDTQYF.

Comments on this clone: One end of the junction varies from germline; a read error may be responsible. V usage is TRBV4-2 and J usage is TRBJ1-4; TRBD1 aligns across 9 bases. The CDR3 has 14 amino acids. The germline V gene has CDR1 LGHNA and CDR2 YNFKEQ. DNA for the CDR3: TGTGCCAGCAGCCAAGATATGGGGACAGGGCCCCTGATATTT. It is translated as CASSQDMGTGPLIF.

This chain connects TRBV7-3 to TRBJ2-5; 7 bases are a match to TRBD2. After removal of 5 bases from V and 4 bases from J, the junction contained 7 bases not matched to a gene. Germline CDR1 and CDR2: SGHTA and FQGTGA. The CDR3 has 14 residues. The CDR3 DNA sequence: TGTGCCAGCAGCCGAAGACCGGGAGGAGAGACCCAGTACTTC. The encoded protein is CASSRRPGGETQYF.

The rearrangement links TRBV5-5 to TRBJ1-4; 7 bases line up with TRBD1. Per germline, CDR1 SGHKS and CDR2 YYEKEE (reference sequence). V dropped 0 bases and J dropped 1; count of bases not matched to a gene: 3. The CDR3 has 16 amino acids. The CDR3 DNA follows: TGTGCCAGCAGCTTGGGCAGGGGGAGAACTAATGAAAAACTGTTTTTT. Its protein is CASSLGRGRTNEKLFF.

Turning to this clone: This sample also contains other DNA sequences that code for the same CDR3. This chain joins TRBV4-1 and TRBJ1-4, with 7 bases aligning to TRBD1. The CDR3 extends over 15 amino acids. V trimming: 1 base; J trimming: 3 bases; junction bases outside the gene matches: 2. Germline V gene sequence: CDR1 MGHRA, CDR2 YSYEKL. The CDR3 sequence: CASSQVQGANEKLFF. CDR3 DNA sequence: TGCGCCAGCAGCCAAGTCCAGGGGGCTAATGAAAAACTGTTTTTT.

The V and J genes are TRBV5-1 and TRBJ2-7; D is perhaps TRBD2 (7 bases). Trimming shortened V by 4 bases and J by 5 bases, and 19 bases separated the two germline ends. Germline values: CDR1 SGHRS, CDR2 YFSETQ. CDR3 length: 15 amino acids. CDR3 sequence reads: CASSTRQPGGHEQYF. Written as DNA, the CDR3 is TGCGCCAGCAGCACGCGACAGCCCGGGGGGCACGAGCAGTACTTC.

CDR3 bases: TGTGCCAGTAGTAGAATACCAGGGCAGGGGACCGGCGGGGAGCTGTTTTTT. Translated, it gives CASSRIPGQGTGGELFF. The chain carries TRBV19 and TRBJ2-2; TRBD1 is a possible D gene (6 bases). The CDR3 loop spans 17 amino acids. Germline CDR1 LNHDA, CDR2 SQIVND (reference sequence). Trimming removed 4 bases from V and 7 bases from J, with 22 bases in between.

The chain is built from TRBV9 and TRBJ1-1; TRBD1 is a possible D gene (5 bases). Deletions cut 4 bases from V and 7 bases from J, with 35 bases between. The CDR3 covers 20 residues. Germline V lookup: CDR1 SGDLS, CDR2 YYNGEE. The CDR3 coding sequence is TGTGCCAGCAGCTACCCCACGGGGGACGCGGCCAAATCAAGGCGGTATGAAGCTTTCTTT. It codes for CASSYPTGDAAKSRRYEAFF.

This clone was observed a few times. The chain joins TRBV18 to TRBJ2-2; the match to TRBD1 covers 7 bases. The ends lost 8 bases at V and 4 bases at J; junction bases unmatched: 10. Germline values: CDR1 KGHSH, CDR2 LQKENI. This CDR3 has 15 amino acids. For the CDR3, the DNA is TGTGCCAGCCACGCGACAGGGATCGTCACCGGGGAGCTGTTTTTT. Protein product: CASHATGIVTGELFF.

The V gene is TRBV5-1, the J gene TRBJ2-5; tentative D call: TRBD2 (6 bases). V lost 6 bases, J lost 0 bases, and 9 bases lay in between. CDR1 and CDR2 from the germline V gene are SGHRS and YFSETQ. The CDR3 extends over 13 amino acids. CDR3 in DNA: TGCGCCAGCACCCGGGACTACCAAGAGACCCAGTACTTC. This codes for CASTRDYQETQYF.

The chain joins TRBV19 to TRBJ1-2, with 7 bases matching TRBD1. Germline loops: CDR1 LNHDA, CDR2 SQIVND (reference sequence). Trimming at V came to 4 bases and at J to 4 bases, leaving 9 bases not matched to a gene. The CDR3 totals 15 residues. The CDR3 loop reads CASSNKQGPTYGYTF. The CDR3 DNA sequence: TGTGCCAGTAGTAACAAACAGGGGCCTACCTATGGCTACACCTTC.

Only a few counts were recorded for this clone. The V gene is TRBV30, the J gene TRBJ1-2; tentatively, D is TRBD1 (6 bases). V was pared by 4 bases and J by 2 bases, with 17 bases between. The V gene's germline CDR1 is GTSNPN and CDR2 SVGIG (reference sequence). This CDR3 comprises 15 residues. The CDR3 protein is CAWKVRQGQNYGYTF. The CDR3 DNA follows: TGTGCCTGGAAGGTCAGGCAGGGGCAAAACTATGGCTACACCTTC.

The rearrangement links TRBV5-1 to TRBJ2-7; weak D call: TRBD1 (6 bases). Trimming stripped 4 bases from V and 0 bases from J, with 11 bases between. The germline V gene encodes CDR1 SGHRS and CDR2 YFSETQ. The CDR3 runs 14 residues. CDR3 DNA sequence: TGCGCCAGCAGCCGAACAGGGAGCTCCTACGAGCAGTACTTC. Protein sequence: CASSRTGSSYEQYF.

J is TRBJ2-1 and V is TRBV9; 10 bases line up with TRBD2. The germline CDR1 and CDR2 sequences are SGDLS and YYNGEE. Germline trimming cut 0 bases from V and 7 bases from J; bases unmatched to any gene: 7. CDR3 length equals 16 residues. CDR3 bases: TGTGCCAGCAGCGTAGTTCCCAGCGGGGGGGAAAATGAGCAGTTCTTC. Its protein is CASSVVPSGGENEQFF.

This clone has more than one count but fewer than ten. The chain is built from TRBV7-2 and TRBJ2-3, with 12 nucleotides matching TRBD2. The CDR3 has 16 residues. Germline-derived CDR1 and CDR2 are SGHTA and FQGNSA. Losses at the gene ends were 5 bases for V and 7 bases for J; bases not matched to a gene: 10. CDR3: CASSPHMTSGGNTQYF. The CDR3 DNA reads TGTGCCAGCAGCCCTCATATGACTAGCGGGGGAAATACGCAGTATTTT.

The V and J genes are TRBV2 and TRBJ2-1; 8 positions agree with TRBD2. J lost 5 bases, V lost 8 bases, and 5 bases had no gene match. The CDR3 is made up of 13 amino acids. The V gene's germline CDR1 is SNHLY and CDR2 FYNNEI. The CDR3 spells CASVRAGDNEQFF. The CDR3, as DNA: TGTGCCAGCGTTCGAGCGGGGGACAATGAGCAGTTCTTC. The whole variable domain, remainder taken from reference TRBV2 and TRBJ2-1, is EPEVTQTPSHQVTQMGQEVILRCVPISNHLYFYWYRQILGQKVEFLVSFYNNEISEKSEIFDDQFSVERPDGSNFTLKIRSTKLEDSAMYFCASVRAGDNEQFFGPGTRLTVL.

The V gene is TRBV5-1, the J gene TRBJ1-1, with 8 bases matching TRBD1. The CDR3 has 14 residues. Germline V gene lookup returns CDR1 SGHRS and CDR2 YFSETQ. V lost 4 bases to trimming and J lost 1 base; unmatched junction nucleotides: 3. The CDR3, as DNA: TGCGCCAGCAGCCTGGGACAGGCGAACACTGAAGCTTTCTTT. It is translated as CASSLGQANTEAFF.